These 27 T cell receptor beta chains came from one sample sequenced in a study of CD8 T cells in Susac syndrome. The RNA, roughly 0.45 to 1 ug, was put through reverse transcription using random hexamers. MiXCR, applied by TCRdb to the immunoSEQ multiplex PCR reads, yields one record per CDR3 protein. There are some 140,000 distinct CDR3 sequences in the sample; roughly 89% occur only once, and 0.24% lies in the top ten. Sample: CD8+ T cells from PBMCs. These receptors all come from a human donor with multiple sclerosis.

The chain is built from TRBV15 and TRBJ1-1, with D perhaps matching TRBD1 (5 bases). Looked up from germline, CDR1 is LNHNV and CDR2 is YYDKDF (reference sequence). V was shortened by 5 bases and J by 6 bases, with 13 bases between the two germline ends. This CDR3 has 13 residues. The CDR3 loop reads CATSLDRVAEAFF. CDR3 sequence (DNA): TGTGCCACCAGCCTAGACAGAGTAGCTGAAGCTTTCTTT. The whole variable domain, remainder taken from reference TRBV15 and TRBJ1-1, is DAMVIQNPRYQVTQFGKPVTLSCSQTLNHNVMYWYQQKSSQAPKLLFHYYDKDFNNEADTPDNFQSRRPNTSFCFLDIRSPGLGDTAMYLCATSLDRVAEAFFGQGTRLTVV.

J is TRBJ1-1 and V is TRBV5-1, with no clear D. The CDR3 is made up of 14 amino acids. The V end was cut by 5 bases, the J end by 3 bases, with 14 bases between. Germline CDR1 SGHRS, CDR2 YFSETQ. The CDR3 DNA reads TGCGCCAGCAGATTCGGCCGGACGGACACTGAAGCTTTCTTT. This translates into CASRFGRTDTEAFF.

The CDR3 nucleotides are TGTGCCAGCAGCTTTGGTGCCTCGGGCCCTGAAGCTTTCTTT. Amino acid sequence: CASSFGASGPEAFF. The chain uses TRBV7-9 and TRBJ1-1; D gene unclear. The V end lost 3 bases, the J end lost 6 bases, and 14 bases lay between the germline ends. CDR3 length: 14 amino acids. CDR1 and CDR2 (germline): SEHNR, FQNEAQ (reference sequence).

V and J are TRBV2 and TRBJ1-1; D is perhaps TRBD1 (5 bases). The germline V gene encodes CDR1 SNHLY and CDR2 FYNNEI. Trimming removed 3 bases from V and 4 bases from J, with 15 bases in between. CDR3 length: 15 residues. CDR3 sequence reads: CASSEDPGRSTEAFF. In nucleotides, the CDR3 is TGTGCCAGCAGTGAGGATCCAGGGCGGAGCACTGAAGCTTTCTTT.

The gene calls are TRBV5-1 and TRBJ2-7; 7 nucleotides agree with TRBD1. V shed 4 bases and J 0 bases; nucleotides not matched to a gene: 4. The CDR3 length is 14 residues. Germline CDR1 SGHRS, CDR2 YFSETQ. DNA of the CDR3: TGCGCCAGCAGCCCGGACAGGATCTCCTACGAGCAGTACTTC. Protein: CASSPDRISYEQYF.

The J gene is TRBJ1-5, the V gene TRBV12-3 or TRBV12-4, with 9 positions matching TRBD1. This CDR3 contains 16 residues. J lost 0 bases, V lost 5 bases, and 5 bases had no gene match. The CDR3 DNA reads as TGTGCCAGCAGTACGACAGGGGGTTATAGCAATCAGCCCCAGCATTTT. It encodes CASSTTGGYSNQPQHF.

The chain uses TRBV3-1 and TRBJ2-7; D might be TRBD2 (7 bases). The CDR3 extends over 14 amino acids. Between the trimmed V and J ends, which lost 1 base and 5 bases, there was a span of 12 bases. Germline CDR1 is LGHDT and CDR2 is YNNKEL (reference sequence). This CDR3 reads CASSQAPGGDEQYF. DNA of the CDR3: TGTGCCAGCAGCCAAGCACCGGGGGGCGACGAGCAGTACTTC.

V is TRBV24-1 and J is TRBJ2-2; TRBD2 matches at 9 bases. The CDR3 is 20 amino acids. The V segment lost 5 bases and the J segment 4 bases; nucleotides outside the gene matches: 19. Germline-derived CDR1 and CDR2 are KGHDR and SFDVKD. DNA of the CDR3: TGTGCCACCAGTGCGGGACCCACCCCTACGTTAGCGGGAGTCACCGGGGAGCTGTTTTTT. Encoded protein: CATSAGPTPTLAGVTGELFF.

This clonotype was seen only a few times. V usage is TRBV6-1 and J usage is TRBJ2-7; 8 positions match TRBD2. Germline assignment: CDR1 MNHNS and CDR2 SASEGT. The CDR3 extends over 14 amino acids. J gave up 0 bases and V 5 bases, and 3 bases lay outside the gene matches. The CDR3 DNA follows: TGTGCCAGCAGTCTAGGGACTAGCTCCTACGAGCAGTACTTC. Protein: CASSLGTSSYEQYF.

V and J are TRBV6-1 and TRBJ2-7, with TRBD2 matching 13 bases. Germline V CDR1 and CDR2: MNHNS, SASEGT. V gave up 6 bases and J gave up 3 bases; unmatched junction bases: 11. This CDR3 is built from 17 residues. CDR3 bases: TGTGCCAGCAGAACCGGACTAGCGGGAGTCTGGGACTACGAGCAGTACTTC. Amino acid sequence: CASRTGLAGVWDYEQYF.

The chain carries TRBV3-1 and TRBJ1-2; possible D gene TRBD1, 5 bases. The CDR3 length is 16 residues. Germline loops: CDR1 LGHDT, CDR2 YNNKEL (reference sequence). Trimming took 5 bases from V and 1 from J, leaving 17 bases between them. Here the CDR3 reads CASSAGRGLHNYGYTF. CDR3 coding DNA: TGTGCCAGCAGCGCCGGACGGGGCCTACATAACTATGGCTACACCTTC.

This chain uses TRBV30 with TRBJ2-5; 10 bases line up with TRBD1. The CDR3 length is 14 residues. Germline CDR1 reads GTSNPN; CDR2 reads SVGIG (reference sequence). V shed 2 bases, J shed 3 bases, and the junction held 3 bases outside the gene matches. CDR3 in DNA: TGTGCCTGGAGTCTCGGGACAGGGGAAGAGACCCAGTACTTC. It translates to CAWSLGTGEETQYF.

This clonotype is a singleton in its sample. The chain is built from TRBV18 and TRBJ2-1; TRBD1 matches 9 bases. V trimming: 6 bases; J trimming: 5 bases; junction bases outside the gene matches: 5. The length of the CDR3 is 14 residues. The germline gives CDR1 KGHSH, CDR2 LQKENI. DNA for the CDR3: TGTGCCAGCTCGCCGGGACAGGGAGACAATGAGCAGTTCTTC. Its protein is CASSPGQGDNEQFF.

J is TRBJ2-1 and V is TRBV6-2 or TRBV6-3, with 13 bases that match TRBD2. CDR1 and CDR2 (germline): MNHEY, SVGEGT. The V and J ends lost 4 bases and 1 base, in that order; junction bases with no gene match: 1. The CDR3 length is 16 residues. CDR3 region: CASSWGLAGSYNEQFF. In nucleotides, the CDR3 is TGTGCCAGCAGTTGGGGACTAGCGGGATCCTACAATGAGCAGTTCTTC.

V gene TRBV20-1 combines with J gene TRBJ1-5, with D hard to call. The CDR3 length is 14 residues. The V and J ends lost 0 bases and 4 bases respectively, with 10 bases between them. Germline V CDR1 and CDR2: DFQATT, SNEGSKA (reference sequence). The CDR3 coding sequence is TGCAGTGCTAGAGATGAAAGCGGAAATCAGCCCCAGCATTTT. It is translated as CSARDESGNQPQHF.

The rearrangement uses TRBV12-3 or TRBV12-4 and TRBJ1-1; D uncertain. V lost 8 bases and J 4 bases, leaving 14 bases between the germline ends. The CDR3 has 13 residues. The CDR3 sequence is CASLSWGSTEAFF. CDR3 DNA sequence: TGTGCCAGCTTAAGTTGGGGAAGCACTGAAGCTTTCTTT.

The chain employs TRBV27 and TRBJ2-7, with D unresolved. The CDR3 has 13 amino acids. Germline-derived CDR1 and CDR2 are MNHEY and SMNVEV (reference sequence). Between the trimmed V and J ends, which lost 0 bases and 0 bases, there was a span of 3 bases. CDR3 bases: TGTGCCAGCAGTTTATCTCCCTCCTACGAGCAGTACTTC. This codes for CASSLSPSYEQYF.

For the CDR3, the DNA is TGTGCCAGCAGCTTAGCGCTTAGGGGAACAAGGAACACTGAAGCTTTCTTT. Protein sequence: CASSLALRGTRNTEAFF. The chain links TRBV7-9 to TRBJ1-1; D is possibly TRBD1 (5 bases). There are 17 residues in the CDR3. Germline V gene data show CDR1 as SEHNR and CDR2 as FQNEAQ (reference sequence). The V end lost 0 bases, the J end lost 1 base, and 15 bases lay between the germline ends. The entire variable domain, with the rest obtained from reference TRBV7-9 and TRBJ1-1, is as follows: DTGVSQNPRHKITKRGQNVTFRCDPISEHNRLYWYRQTLGQGPEFLTYFQNEAQLEKSRLLSDRFSAERPKGSFSTLEIQRTEQGDSAMYLCASSLALRGTRNTEAFFGQGTRLTVV.

The chain recombines TRBV4-1 with TRBJ2-7, with no clear D. CDR3 length equals 15 residues. Trimming removed 2 bases from V and 3 bases from J, with 14 bases in between. Per germline, CDR1 MGHRA and CDR2 YSYEKL. Here the CDR3 DNA reads TGCGCCAGCAGCCAAACTTACATCGGGCACTACGAGCAGTACTTC. It yields the protein CASSQTYIGHYEQYF.

The rearrangement uses TRBV19 and TRBJ1-1, with unresolved D. CDR1 is LNHDA, CDR2 SQIVND, per germline (reference sequence). V lost 5 bases and J 0 bases, leaving 10 bases between the germline ends. This CDR3 comprises 14 residues. Here the CDR3 DNA reads TGTGCCAGTAGTGTCGACGGTCTGAACACTGAAGCTTTCTTT. Translating it yields CASSVDGLNTEAFF.

V and J are TRBV6-2 or TRBV6-3 and TRBJ2-1, with D unclear. This CDR3 contains 13 residues. The V gene's germline CDR1 is MNHEY and CDR2 SVGEGT. V was cut by 2 bases and J by 10 bases, with 12 bases left in between. The CDR3 loop reads CASSYHVTREQFF. The CDR3 DNA reads TGTGCCAGCAGTTACCACGTGACCAGAGAGCAGTTCTTC.

The chain employs TRBV27 and TRBJ1-1; D unclear. CDR1 is MNHEY and CDR2 is SMNVEV in the germline V gene (reference sequence). This CDR3 comprises 15 residues. V dropped 0 bases and J dropped 0 bases, with 8 bases sitting between them. The CDR3 DNA reads as TGTGCCAGCAGTTTATCTCCGGGAGTGAACACTGAAGCTTTCTTT. The encoded protein is CASSLSPGVNTEAFF.

The V call is TRBV7-2, the J call TRBJ2-1; the D gene is possibly TRBD1 (6 bases). This CDR3 has 13 amino acids. The germline V and J ends were trimmed by 4 bases and 4 bases, with 8 bases remaining between them. Germline-derived CDR1 and CDR2 are SGHTA and FQGNSA. CDR3: CASSSDRYNEQFF. DNA of the CDR3: TGTGCCAGCAGCTCGGACAGATACAATGAGCAGTTCTTC.

The chain combines TRBV10-2 with TRBJ1-1; D is perhaps TRBD1 (6 bases). The CDR3 contains 14 residues. Germline CDR1 is WSHSY and CDR2 is SAAADI. The V and J ends lost 6 bases and 10 bases respectively, with 21 bases between them. CDR3 sequence: CASSESALLGGAFF. As DNA, the CDR3 is TGCGCCAGCAGCGAAAGTGCCCTCTTAGGGGGAGCTTTCTTT.

Only a few counts were recorded for this clonotype. The chain carries TRBV7-9 and TRBJ2-7; 7 bases are a match to TRBD2. J gave up 2 bases and V 6 bases, and 1 base lay outside the gene matches. This CDR3 has 12 residues. Germline CDR1 reads SEHNR; CDR2 reads FQNEAQ (reference sequence). The CDR3 DNA follows: TGTGCCAGCAGTCTAGCGGCCTACGAGCAGTACTTC. Its protein product is CASSLAAYEQYF.

Comments on this clonotype: The junction differs from germline at one of its ends, possibly a read error. The chain has TRBV19 and TRBJ1-5; possibly TRBD1 for D (5 bases). Germline loops: CDR1 LNHDA, CDR2 SQIVND (reference sequence). The CDR3 loop spans 15 amino acids. The CDR3 spells CASSIWDVGNQPQHF. CDR3 in DNA: TGTGCCAGCAGTATCTGGGACGTCGGCAATCAGCCCCAGCATTTT.

The chain carries TRBV12-3 or TRBV12-4 and TRBJ1-3; D not certain. The CDR3 contains 12 residues. The V end was cut by 3 bases, the J end by 8 bases, with 8 bases between. Written as DNA, the CDR3 is TGTGCCAGCAGTTTTCTTGGGGACACCATATATTTT. It specifies CASSFLGDTIYF.